This T cell receptor (beta chain) was documented in a study of siplizumab effects on memory and regulatory T cells (dated by TCRdb to about 2019). General notes on the study: The effect of the anti-CD2 antibody siplizumab on alloreactive T-cell subsets was examined in allogeneic mixed lymphocyte reactions constructed from human PBMCs. Beyond this particular receptor, the publication reports: Among mappable alloreactive CD4+ clones, the Treg-derived fraction averaged about 75% with siplizumab versus around 29% in control reactions. A naive or memory phenotype could not be assigned to roughly 75-97% of proliferating CD4+ or CD8+ clones. Unstimulated naive T cells appeared to be more diverse than memory T cells, and naive cells seemed to make a substantial contribution to the alloresponse. Because sequences below about 10^-5 frequency were poorly captured, only a minor fraction of alloreactive clones could be mapped to unstimulated subsets. The cumulative frequency of alloreactive sequences that could be traced back to unstimulated CD4+ memory T cells was significantly reduced by siplizumab. The suppressive function of proliferating Tregs from siplizumab cultures was not functionally confirmed.

As concerns this clone: The antigen it recognizes is unknown. No qualities accompany the bases; no much larger clone lies one base away.

The CDR3 measures 15 amino acids from cysteine to phenylalanine. Left in the record is the CDR3 DNA by itself, 45 bases read in frame from the first base. CDR1 and CDR2 are read off the germline V gene as SQVTM and ANQGSEA. Trimming removed 7 bases from V and 8 bases from J, leaving 26 bases between the germline ends. The method behind the library was the immunoSEQ multiplex PCR assay. The deep sequencing platform assayed approximately 100,000 TCR templates per sample. Genomic DNA extracted from sorted T cells was used for TCRbeta CDR3 sequencing. For the original study's pipeline: The R programming language was used for clonal analysis of the TCRbeta CDR3 data. Unstimulated samples were compared with post-reaction CFSE-low samples to define alloreactive CD4+ and CD8+ clones. Regulatory or non-regulatory origin of alloreactive CD4+ clones was assigned by matching sequences to the sorted unstimulated Treg and non-Treg repertoires. This immuneACCESS table, as held by TCRdb, lists in-frame sequences with V and J called but not all clones. Of the missing ones, under half trace to an unresolved V gene in checked studies; the others have no known cause. For V, J and clone size, that table is used; D and trimming come from the DNA. The sample yields some 99,000 clones; 92% were counted once. About 0.78% of the sample goes to the ten largest clones.

Sorted unstimulated T cells and proliferating T cells recovered from mixed lymphocyte reactions were subjected to TCRbeta CDR3 sequencing. Fresh whole blood from more than 8 HLA-typed healthy donors was used as the source from which PBMCs were isolated. Unstimulated CD4+ regulatory T cells were FACS-sorted to map the origin of alloreactive clones. The specimen was Tregs sorted from blood. The TCR originated in a human donor in good health. This chain is built from TRBV29-1 and TRBJ1-2, and perhaps TRBD1 as D gene, on 5 matching bases. The CDR3 corresponds to CSASAGAGRLEGYTF. The DNA is TGCAGCGCTAGCGCTGGGGCAGGCCGCCTTGAGGGCTACACCTTC.